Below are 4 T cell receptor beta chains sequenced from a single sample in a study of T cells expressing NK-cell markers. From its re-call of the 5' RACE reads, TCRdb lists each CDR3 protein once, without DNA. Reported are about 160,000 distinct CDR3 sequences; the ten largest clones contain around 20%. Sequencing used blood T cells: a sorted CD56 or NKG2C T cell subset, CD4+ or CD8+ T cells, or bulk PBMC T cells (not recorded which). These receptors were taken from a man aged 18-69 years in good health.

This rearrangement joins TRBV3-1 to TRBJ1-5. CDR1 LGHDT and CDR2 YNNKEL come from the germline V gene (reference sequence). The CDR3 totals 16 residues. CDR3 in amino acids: CASSQSRTGGNQPQHF.

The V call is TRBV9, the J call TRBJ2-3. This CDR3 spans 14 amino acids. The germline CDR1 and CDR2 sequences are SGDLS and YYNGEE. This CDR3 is CASATSGSTDTQYF.

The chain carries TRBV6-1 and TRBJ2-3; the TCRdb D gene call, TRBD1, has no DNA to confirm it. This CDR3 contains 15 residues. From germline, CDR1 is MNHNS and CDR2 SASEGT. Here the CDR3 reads CASSVRRRGTDTQYF.

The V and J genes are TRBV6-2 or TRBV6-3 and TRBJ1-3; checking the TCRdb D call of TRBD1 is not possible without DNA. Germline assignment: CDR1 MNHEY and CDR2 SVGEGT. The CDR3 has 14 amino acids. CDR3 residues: CASSDGQTGNTIYF.